This T cell receptor (beta chain) was profiled in a study of shared clonotypes between healthy human individuals. Study results and caveats: Clonotype sharing across a few donors was observed for around 5% of naive CD4 clonotypes.

From germline, CDR1 is KGHSH and CDR2 LQKENI. V was trimmed by 3 bases and J by 6 bases, leaving 11 bases between them. The CDR3 is 13 amino acids. Points on this clone: The antigen is undetermined.

Assay execution proceeded at the deep level. Over several immunoSEQ plates, each subset's genomic DNA was distributed in even portions. Using immunoSEQ multiplex PCR, the repertoire was profiled, and TCRdb retains in-frame clones only, with some absent. The sample consists of approximately 940,000 clones, about three quarters of them appearing once. This chain joins TRBV18 and TRBJ1-1; D unresolved. The specimen sequenced was memory CD4+ T cells sorted from blood. Sample subset: CD45RA-negative fraction. The clonotype was recovered from a man between 18 and 29 years old in good health. In DNA form, the CDR3 reads TGTGCCAGCTCACCTGGGTTTTGGGCTGAAGCTTTCTTT. Its protein product is CASSPGFWAEAFF.